This TCR beta chain came from a study of shared clonotypes between healthy human individuals. Study-wide context: CD4 naive and CD4 memory each took three plates per donor, while CD8 naive took two and CD8 memory one.

Germline V gives CDR1 SGHAT, CDR2 FQNNGV. The trim removed 9 bases at V and 7 bases at J, leaving 10 bases unmatched. This CDR3 has 14 residues. A split of CD4+ cells into CD45RA+ naive and CD45RA-negative memory subsets was performed. Replicate sorted-subset PCRs were loaded with around 220 ng DNA, about 28,000 T cell genomes. Using immunoSEQ multiplex PCR, the repertoire was profiled, and TCRdb retains in-frame clones only, with some absent. The data hold about 1.5 million clones, with approximately 96% observed a single time. The chain carries TRBV11-2 and TRBJ2-2, with 8 positions matching TRBD1. The receptor's source is a man aged 30 to 45 in good health. Sequencing input: naive CD4+ T cells sorted from blood. Subset noted: CD45RA+ positively selected. The CDR3 spells CASKPGQAFGELFF. The CDR3 DNA sequence: TGTGCCAGTAAGCCGGGACAGGCCTTCGGGGAGCTGTTTTTT.